This note documents a single T cell receptor (beta chain) sequence. The sample holds many counts of this clonotype. Its cognate antigen has yet to be identified. Within one base of it there is no much larger clone, and no base qualities were kept. This sample was included in a study of T cells in Graves' hyperthyroidism and ophthalmopathy (dated by TCRdb to about 2019). A note on the overall study: Peripheral blood was sampled at the time of initial diagnosis, prior to any treatment. After blood sampling, hyperthyroidism patients were treated with methimazole at a starting dose of 30 mg daily, and ophthalmopathy patients were treated with high-dose intravenous methylprednisolone. To identify TCR V-J signatures that set the groups apart, the researchers used a discovery cohort of 100 or so patients, made up of 40 to 45 with Graves' ophthalmopathy and some 56 with stable Graves' hyperthyroidism. The paper reports TCR Vbeta CDR3 sequencing of about 140 peripheral blood samples: 40 or so ophthalmopathy, under 85 hyperthyroidism and around 17 progressor patients. The roughly 94 discovery patients were randomly divided into training and test sets at a 7:3 ratio. Prospective prediction of ophthalmopathy was tested in an independent validation cohort consisting of fewer than 20 hyperthyroidism patients and 15 or so patients who later progressed to ophthalmopathy. The study also compared thyroid tissue and blood T-cell repertoires from several Graves' hyperthyroidism patients. Results and caveats for the whole study, not just this receptor: No statistical method was used to set the sample size in advance, and investigators knew the group allocation. Blood samples also contained most of the expanded thyroid clonotypes (frequency above 0.001), which suggests that blood repertoires may reflect thyroid immune responses. In validation, the model predicted progression to ophthalmopathy a median of approximately 6.6 months before onset, with over 55% sensitivity and about 72% specificity. A model built on a 13 V-J signature distinguished ophthalmopathy from stable hyperthyroidism, reaching 85% to 90% sensitivity and approximately 83% specificity in cross-validation and 80%/75% in testing.

In the ophthalmopathy patients, disease was moderately to severely active, with a Clinical Activity Score of 3 or more, a NOSPECS grade of 4 or more, and a duration of less than 3 months. Exclusion was applied to patients with uncontrolled infections, other autoimmune diseases, pregnancy or lactation. Diagnoses were based on clinical symptoms, serum thyroxine and TRAb, thyroid ultrasound and orbital computed tomography. PBMCs were separated from under 12 ml of fresh peripheral blood using Ficoll-Paque density gradient centrifugation. Total RNA was extracted with Trizol reagent, and quality was checked on an Agilent 2100 Bioanalyzer. TCR beta CDR3 regions were amplified from RNA transcripts. A first-round RT-PCR of the TCR CDR3 used the HTBI primer set with the Qiagen OneStep RT-PCR kit. Libraries were constructed in a second round of multiplex PCR, after which size selection and purification were performed. Libraries were sequenced paired-end with 100 bp reads on an Illumina HiSeq2000. The original methods were these. SOAPnuke was used to process the raw data, with reads discarded if the reads contained adapters or uncalled bases, had a mean Phred below 15, or lacked an exact constant-primer or identifier match. High-quality paired reads were merged with COPE v1.2.5, and unique nucleotide sequences were defined as clonotypes. Clonotypes were aligned to IMGT TRBV, TRBD and TRBJ reference segments using MiTCR v1.1. The analysis was restricted to V-J combinations with a frequency above 0.0001, which together covered around 99% of the repertoires. A TCS score was defined as the ratio between F50 (clonal expansion) and ExV (chaos), using BLOSUM62-based TCRdist between CDR3 peptides within each V-J. Welch's t-statistics and random forest reduced around 510 V-J features to 13, which were used in a naive Bayes classifier (R e1071). TCRdb reanalyzed the raw reads on its own, using fastp at Q25 for trimming and MiXCR for clone calling, and kept in-frame beta chains. Rows with one shared CDR3 protein collapse into an entry with the most common genes and DNA. The V and J calls and clone size come from TCRdb's table, not from the authors' own analysis. The sample data list fewer than 550,000 distinct CDR3 sequences, and roughly a quarter of these were observed just once. The ten largest clones represent 11% of the sample.

V and J lose 1 base and 4 bases, and a span of 4 bases separates them. Looking up the germline V gene yields CDR1 MNHNS and CDR2 SASEGT. From cysteine to phenylalanine, the CDR3 is 12 amino acids long. Here the CDR3 DNA is all that survives: 36 bases in frame from base 1. The sequence derives from a young woman with Graves' ophthalmopathy. The sample was blood. Rearrangement joined TRBV6-1 to TRBJ2-5, with the D gene too uncertain to name. CDR3 protein: CASSEVGETQYF. In nucleotide form, the sequence is TGTGCCAGCAGTGAAGTGGGAGAGACCCAGTACTTC.